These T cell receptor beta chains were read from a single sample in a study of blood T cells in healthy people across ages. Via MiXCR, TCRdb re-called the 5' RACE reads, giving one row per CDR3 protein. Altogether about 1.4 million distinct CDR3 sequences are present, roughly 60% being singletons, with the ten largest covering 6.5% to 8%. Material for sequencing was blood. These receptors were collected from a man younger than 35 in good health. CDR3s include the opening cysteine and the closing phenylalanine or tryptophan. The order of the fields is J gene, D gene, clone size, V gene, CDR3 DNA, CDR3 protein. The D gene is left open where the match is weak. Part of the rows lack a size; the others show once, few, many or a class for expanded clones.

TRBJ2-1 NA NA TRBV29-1 TGCAGCGTTGACGTAGACGGCCAGTACAATGAGCAGTTCTTC CSVDVDGQYNEQFF
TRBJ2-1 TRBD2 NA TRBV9 TGTGCCAGCAGCGCTAGCGGGGGTACCTCCTACAATGAGCAGTTCTTC CASSASGGTSYNEQFF
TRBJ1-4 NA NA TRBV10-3 TGTGCCATCAGTGATGCAGAGGACCTGGGAAAACTGTTTTTT CAISDAEDLGKLFF
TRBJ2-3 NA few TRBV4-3 TGCGCCAGCAGCCAAGTCGGGGGCGCGGCAGATACGCAGTATTTT CASSQVGGAADTQYF
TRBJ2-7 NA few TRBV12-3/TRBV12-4 TGTGCCAGCAGTCCGCCCCAGGGGAGCCAGTACTTC CASSPPQGSQYF
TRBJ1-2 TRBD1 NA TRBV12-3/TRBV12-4 TGTGCCAGCAGAGCCGACAGGGCCTCGAAAGGCTACACCTTC CASRADRASKGYTF
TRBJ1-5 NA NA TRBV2 TGTGCCAGCAGGGTTACGGATACGCAGCATTTT CASRVTDTQHF
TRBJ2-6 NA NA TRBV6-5 TGTGCCAGATCTTCGACAGGTAGCTCTGGGGCCAACGTCCTGACTTTC CARSSTGSSGANVLTF
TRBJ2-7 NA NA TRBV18 TGTGCCAGCTCACAAGTCATTTCCGACAGCTCCTCGGAGCAGTACTTC CASSQVISDSSSEQYF
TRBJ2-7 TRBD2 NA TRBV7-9 TGTGCCAGCAGCCGCCCCGGGAGGACCGACTACGAGCAGTACTTC CASSRPGRTDYEQYF
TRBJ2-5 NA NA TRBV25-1 TGTGCCAGCAGTGACCCAAGTGGGGGGCAAGAGACCCAGTACTTC CASSDPSGGQETQYF
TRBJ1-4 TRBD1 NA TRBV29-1 TGCAGCGCCTCGGACAGGGCGAGGGGAAAACTGTTTTTT CSASDRARGKLFF
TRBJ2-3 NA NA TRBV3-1 TGTGCCAGCAGCCAAGAGGTGGTCTTCGGTGGATTAGCGGCCCCCACAGATACGCAGTATTTT CASSQEVVFGGLAAPTDTQYF
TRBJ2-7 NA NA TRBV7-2 TGTGCCAGCAGCTTAAGAGTCGGAACCTACGAGCAGTACTTC CASSLRVGTYEQYF
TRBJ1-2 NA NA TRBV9 TGTGCCAGCAGCGTAGAGGTGGGGACGACCTATGGCTACACCTTC CASSVEVGTTYGYTF
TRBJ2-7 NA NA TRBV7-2 TGTGCCAGCATGCTGGACGGACTCTCCTACGAGCAGTACTTC CASMLDGLSYEQYF
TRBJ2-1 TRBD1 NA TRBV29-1 TGCAGCGTTGAGACCGGACAGGGGGACGTCTACAATGAGCAGTTCTTC CSVETGQGDVYNEQFF
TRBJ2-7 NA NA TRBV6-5 TGTGCCAGCAGTTACGAAATTGCCAGCTCCTACGAGCAGTACTTC CASSYEIASSYEQYF
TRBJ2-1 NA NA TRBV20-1 TGCAGTGCTAGGTTTTATACGGGTCTTTATGAGCAGTTCTTC CSARFYTGLYEQFF
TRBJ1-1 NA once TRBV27 TGTGCCAGCAGTTTCCAGGGTATGGACACTGAAGCTTTCTTT CASSFQGMDTEAFF
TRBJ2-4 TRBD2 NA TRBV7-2 TGTGCCAGCAGCCCGGGACTAGCGGGGGAATTAACCAAAAACATTCAGTACTTC CASSPGLAGELTKNIQYF
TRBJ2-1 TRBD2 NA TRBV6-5 TGTGCCAGCAGACACCCCGGGACTAGTGGGGGTGAGCAGTTCTTC CASRHPGTSGGEQFF
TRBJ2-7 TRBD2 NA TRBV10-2 TGCGCCAGCAGTGATGTCAGTATTGGACTAGCCTACGAGCAGTACTTC CASSDVSIGLAYEQYF
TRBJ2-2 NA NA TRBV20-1 TGCAGTGCAGTGGAGTCCGGGGAGCTGTTTTTT CSAVESGELFF
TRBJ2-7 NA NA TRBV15 TGTGCCACCAGCAGAGATCGAGAGTACGAGCAGTACTTC CATSRDREYEQYF
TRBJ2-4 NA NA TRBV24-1 TGTGCCACCAGTGACAGGATAGGCATTCAGTACTTC CATSDRIGIQYF
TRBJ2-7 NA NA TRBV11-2 TGTGCCAGCAACCCACTGGGAGACGGCGAGCAGTACTTC CASNPLGDGEQYF
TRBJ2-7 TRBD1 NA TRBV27 TGTGCAAGCAGCCCTGGGACAGGGAAGGGTCACGAGCAGTACTTC CASSPGTGKGHEQYF
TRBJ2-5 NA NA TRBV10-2 TGCGCCAGCAGTGAGACCCGGACTTATAACGACCAGTACTTC CASSETRTYNDQYF
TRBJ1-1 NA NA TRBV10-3 TGTGCCATCAGAAGGGAGGGGGGAATGAACACTGAAGCTTTCTTT CAIRREGGMNTEAFF
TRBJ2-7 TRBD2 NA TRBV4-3 TGCGCCAGCAGCCACACCGGGACTAGCGGGGGACTACCTCCCTACGAGCAGTACTTC CASSHTGTSGGLPPYEQYF
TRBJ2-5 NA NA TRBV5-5 TGTGCCAGCAGCTTGCCGACCGAGAATGAGCAGTACTTC CASSLPTENEQYF
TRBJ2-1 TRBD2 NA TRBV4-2 TGTGCCAGCAGCCCCATAGCGGGGGGGAACAATGAGCAGTTCTTC CASSPIAGGNNEQFF
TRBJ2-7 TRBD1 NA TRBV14 TGTGCCAGCAGCCAAACCGGGACAGGAAAAACCTACGAGCAGTACTTC CASSQTGTGKTYEQYF
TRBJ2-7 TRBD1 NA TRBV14 TGTGCCAGCAGCCAAAACAGGGGGTCCTACAATGAGCAGTACTTC CASSQNRGSYNEQYF
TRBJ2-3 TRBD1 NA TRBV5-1 TGCGCCAGCAGCCTGCAACCGACAGGGTCTGGCACAGATACGCAGTATTTT CASSLQPTGSGTDTQYF
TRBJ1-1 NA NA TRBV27 TGTACCAGCAGTATCGGAGGAAGGGGCACTGAAGCTTTCTTT CTSSIGGRGTEAFF
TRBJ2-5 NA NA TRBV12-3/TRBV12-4 TGTGCCAGCAGTTCTCAGACAGCCCCAGAGACCCAGTACTTC CASSSQTAPETQYF
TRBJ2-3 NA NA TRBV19 TGTGCCAGTAGCAATGCCCCCACAGATACGCAGTATTTT CASSNAPTDTQYF
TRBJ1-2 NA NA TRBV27 TGTGCCAGCAGTAACCGCCGAGGCAGCTACACCTTC CASSNRRGSYTF
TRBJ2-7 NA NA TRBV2 TGTGCCAGCAGTGAAGACGAACGACTAATCTACGAGCAGTACTTC CASSEDERLIYEQYF
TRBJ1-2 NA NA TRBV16 TGTGCCAGCAGCCCCTGGACAGAGTTAAACTATGGCTACACCTTC CASSPWTELNYGYTF
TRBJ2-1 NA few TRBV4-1 TGCGCCAGCAGCCAAGAATGGGCTCGCTACAATGAGCAGTTCTTC CASSQEWARYNEQFF
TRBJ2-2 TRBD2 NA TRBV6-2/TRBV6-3 TGTGCCAGCACACTAGCGGACACCGGGGAGCTGTTTTTT CASTLADTGELFF
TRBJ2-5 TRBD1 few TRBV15 TGTGCCACCAGCGTTCGACAGGGTTCGACCCAGTACTTC CATSVRQGSTQYF
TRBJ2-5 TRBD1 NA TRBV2 TGTGCCAGCAGTGGGACAGGGAATGTGGGGACCCAGTACTTC CASSGTGNVGTQYF
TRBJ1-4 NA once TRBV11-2 TGTGCCAGCAGCTTGGGGGAGATAACTAATGAAAAACTGTTTTTT CASSLGEITNEKLFF
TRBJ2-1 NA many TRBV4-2 TGTGCCAGCAGCCAAGACCCCGGCAGGGGATACAATGAGCAGTTCTTC CASSQDPGRGYNEQFF
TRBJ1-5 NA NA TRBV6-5 TGTGCCAGCAGTACCCTCGGTCAGCCCCAGCATTTT CASSTLGQPQHF
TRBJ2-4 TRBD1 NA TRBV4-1 TGCGCCAGCAGCCAAGTGGGGACAGCGGCGGAGCAGTACTTC CASSQVGTAAEQYF
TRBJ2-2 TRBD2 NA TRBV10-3 TGTGCCATCAGTGAGCCTAGCGGGCGGAACACCGGGGAGCTGTTTTTT CAISEPSGRNTGELFF
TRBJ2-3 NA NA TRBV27 TGTGCCAGCAGCCCGTGGGGTTTAGATACGCAGTATTTT CASSPWGLDTQYF
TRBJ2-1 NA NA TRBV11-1 TGTGCCAGCAACTTGCCCCTAGTTCTGGCGGCCAATCGGTGGGGGAACAATGAGCAGTTCTTC CASNLPLVLAANRWGNNEQFF
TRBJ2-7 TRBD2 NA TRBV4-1 TGCGCCAGCAGCCAATTGCTAGCGGGGGGACCCGGGAGTTACTACGAGCAGTACTTC CASSQLLAGGPGSYYEQYF
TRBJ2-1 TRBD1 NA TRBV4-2 TGTGCCAGCAGCCAAGCAGGGGGCGCGGACAATGAGCAGTTCTTC CASSQAGGADNEQFF
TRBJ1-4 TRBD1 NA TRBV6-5 TGTGCCAGCAGCAAGACAGGGGGTGTTGAAAAACTGTTTTTT CASSKTGGVEKLFF